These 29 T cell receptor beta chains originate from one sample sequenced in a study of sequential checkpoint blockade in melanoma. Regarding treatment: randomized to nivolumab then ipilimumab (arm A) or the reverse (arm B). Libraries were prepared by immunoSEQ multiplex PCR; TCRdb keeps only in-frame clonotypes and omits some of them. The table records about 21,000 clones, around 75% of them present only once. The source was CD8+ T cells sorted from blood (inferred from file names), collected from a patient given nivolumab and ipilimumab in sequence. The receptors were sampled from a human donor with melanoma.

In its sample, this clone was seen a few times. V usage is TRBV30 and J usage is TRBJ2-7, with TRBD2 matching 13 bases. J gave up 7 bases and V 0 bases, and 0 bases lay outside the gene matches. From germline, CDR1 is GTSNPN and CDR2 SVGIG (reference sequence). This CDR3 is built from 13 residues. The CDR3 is CAWSVLAGGEQYF. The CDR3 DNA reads TGTGCCTGGAGTGTACTAGCGGGAGGGGAGCAGTACTTC.

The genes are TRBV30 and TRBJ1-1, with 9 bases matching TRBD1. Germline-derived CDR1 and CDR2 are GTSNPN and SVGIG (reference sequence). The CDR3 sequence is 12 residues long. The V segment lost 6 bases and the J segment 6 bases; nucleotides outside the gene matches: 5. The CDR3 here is CACPQGAAEAFF. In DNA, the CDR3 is TGTGCCTGTCCACAGGGGGCCGCTGAAGCTTTCTTT.

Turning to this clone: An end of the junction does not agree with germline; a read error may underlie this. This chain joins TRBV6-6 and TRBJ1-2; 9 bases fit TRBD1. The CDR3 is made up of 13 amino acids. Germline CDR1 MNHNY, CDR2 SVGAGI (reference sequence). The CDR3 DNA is TGTGCCAGCAGTTACTCTAACAGGGGGCAAGCGCACTTC. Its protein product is CASSYSNRGQAHF.

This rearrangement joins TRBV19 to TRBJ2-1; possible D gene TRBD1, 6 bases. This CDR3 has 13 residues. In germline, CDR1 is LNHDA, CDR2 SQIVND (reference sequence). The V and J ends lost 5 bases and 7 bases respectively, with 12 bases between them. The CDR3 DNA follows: TGTGCCAGTAGTTGGTCGCAGGGGAATGAGCAGTTCTTC. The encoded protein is CASSWSQGNEQFF.

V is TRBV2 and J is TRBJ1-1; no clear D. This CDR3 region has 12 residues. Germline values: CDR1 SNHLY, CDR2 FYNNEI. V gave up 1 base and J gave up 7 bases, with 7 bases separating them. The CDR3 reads CASSEDLDEAFF. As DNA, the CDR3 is TGTGCCAGCAGTGAAGATTTAGATGAAGCTTTCTTT.

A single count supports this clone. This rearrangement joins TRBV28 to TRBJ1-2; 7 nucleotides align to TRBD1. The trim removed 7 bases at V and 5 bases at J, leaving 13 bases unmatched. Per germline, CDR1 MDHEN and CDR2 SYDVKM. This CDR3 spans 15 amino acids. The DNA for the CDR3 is TGTGCCAGCAACCTCGAAACAGGGGCACTGTATGGCTACACCTTC. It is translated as CASNLETGALYGYTF.

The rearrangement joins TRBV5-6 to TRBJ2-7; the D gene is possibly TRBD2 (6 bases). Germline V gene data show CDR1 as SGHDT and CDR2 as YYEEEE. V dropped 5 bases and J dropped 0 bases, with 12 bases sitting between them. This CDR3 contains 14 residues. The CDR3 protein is CASSSGTSSYEQYF. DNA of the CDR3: TGTGCCAGCAGTTCGGGGACTTCCTCCTACGAGCAGTACTTC.

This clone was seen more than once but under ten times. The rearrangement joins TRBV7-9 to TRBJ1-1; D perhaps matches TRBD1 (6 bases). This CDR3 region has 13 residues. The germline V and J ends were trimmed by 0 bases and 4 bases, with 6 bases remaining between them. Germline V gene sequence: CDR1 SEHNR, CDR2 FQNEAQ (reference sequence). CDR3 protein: CASSLARGTEAFF. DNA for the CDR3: TGTGCCAGCAGCTTAGCCAGGGGCACTGAAGCTTTCTTT. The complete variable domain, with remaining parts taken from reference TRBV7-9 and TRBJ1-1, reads DTGVSQNPRHKITKRGQNVTFRCDPISEHNRLYWYRQTLGQGPEFLTYFQNEAQLEKSRLLSDRFSAERPKGSFSTLEIQRTEQGDSAMYLCASSLARGTEAFFGQGTRLTVV.

CDR3 sequence: CASSFGTGTNTEAFF. Written as DNA, the CDR3 is TGTGCCAGCAGCTTTGGGACAGGCACTAACACTGAAGCTTTCTTT. This chain joins TRBV7-8 and TRBJ1-1; 8 bases match TRBD1. Per germline, CDR1 SGHVS and CDR2 FQNEAQ. Losses at the gene ends were 3 bases for V and 2 bases for J; bases not matched to a gene: 5. The CDR3 consists of 15 residues.

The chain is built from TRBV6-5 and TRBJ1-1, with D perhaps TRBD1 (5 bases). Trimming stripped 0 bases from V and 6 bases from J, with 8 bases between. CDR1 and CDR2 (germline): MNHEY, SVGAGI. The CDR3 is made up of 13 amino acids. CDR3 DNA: TGTGCCAGCAGTTACTCGGGGGGGTCTGAAGCTTTCTTT. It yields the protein CASSYSGGSEAFF.

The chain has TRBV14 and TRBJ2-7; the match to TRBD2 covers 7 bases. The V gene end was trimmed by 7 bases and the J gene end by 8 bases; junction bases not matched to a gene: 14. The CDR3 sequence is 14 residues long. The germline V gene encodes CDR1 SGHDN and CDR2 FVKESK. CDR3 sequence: CASNTGLWYDQQYF. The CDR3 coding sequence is TGTGCCAGCAATACGGGACTATGGTACGACCAGCAGTACTTC.

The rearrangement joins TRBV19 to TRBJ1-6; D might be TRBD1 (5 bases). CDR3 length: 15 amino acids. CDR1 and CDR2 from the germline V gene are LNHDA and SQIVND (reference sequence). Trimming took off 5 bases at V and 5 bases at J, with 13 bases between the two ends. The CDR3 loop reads CASSPGHSDNSPLHF. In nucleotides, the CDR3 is TGTGCCAGTAGTCCCGGACATTCGGATAATTCACCCCTCCACTTT.

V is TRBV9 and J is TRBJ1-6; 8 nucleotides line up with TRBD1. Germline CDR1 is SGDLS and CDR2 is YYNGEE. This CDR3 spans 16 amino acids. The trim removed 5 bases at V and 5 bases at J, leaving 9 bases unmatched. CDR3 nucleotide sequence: TGTGCCAGCAGGCTAGACAGGGGAGGAGATAATTCACCCCTCCACTTT. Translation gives CASRLDRGGDNSPLHF.

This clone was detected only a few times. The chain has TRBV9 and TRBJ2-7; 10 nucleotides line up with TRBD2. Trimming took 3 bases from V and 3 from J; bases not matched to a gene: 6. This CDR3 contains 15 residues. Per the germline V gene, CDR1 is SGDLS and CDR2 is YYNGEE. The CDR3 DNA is TGTGCCAGCAGCGAGAGCGGGGGGGCCGACTACGAGCAGTACTTC. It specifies CASSESGGADYEQYF.

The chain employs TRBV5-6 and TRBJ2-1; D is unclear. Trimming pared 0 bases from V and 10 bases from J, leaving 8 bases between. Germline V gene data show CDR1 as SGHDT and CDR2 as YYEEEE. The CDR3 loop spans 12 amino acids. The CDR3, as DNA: TGTGCCAGCAGCTTGGTGACACAAGAGCAGTTCTTC. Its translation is CASSLVTQEQFF.

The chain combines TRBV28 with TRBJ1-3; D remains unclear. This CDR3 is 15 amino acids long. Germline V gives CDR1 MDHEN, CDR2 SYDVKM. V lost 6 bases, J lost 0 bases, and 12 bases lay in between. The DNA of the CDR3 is TGTGCCAGCAGCCATGGACTGGGCTCTGGAAACACCATATATTTT. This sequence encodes CASSHGLGSGNTIYF.

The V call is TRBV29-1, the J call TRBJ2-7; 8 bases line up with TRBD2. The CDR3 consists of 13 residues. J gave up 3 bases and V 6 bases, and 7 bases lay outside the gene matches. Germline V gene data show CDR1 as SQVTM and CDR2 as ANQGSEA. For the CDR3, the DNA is TGCAGCGTCACAGGTGGGACTAGCTACGAGCAGTACTTC. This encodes CSVTGGTSYEQYF.

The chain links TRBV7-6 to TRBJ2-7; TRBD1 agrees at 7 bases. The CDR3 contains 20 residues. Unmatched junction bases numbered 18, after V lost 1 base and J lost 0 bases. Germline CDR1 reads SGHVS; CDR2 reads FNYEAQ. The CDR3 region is CASSLDGRGTTTRSSYEQYF. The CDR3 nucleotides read TGTGCCAGCAGCTTAGATGGCAGGGGGACAACTACAAGGAGCTCCTACGAGCAGTACTTC. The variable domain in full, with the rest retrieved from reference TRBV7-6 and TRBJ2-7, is GAGVSQSPRYKVTKRGQDVALRCDPISGHVSLYWYRQALGQGPEFLTYFNYEAQQDKSGLPNDRFSAERPEGSISTLTIQRTEQRDSAMYRCASSLDGRGTTTRSSYEQYFGPGTRLTVT.

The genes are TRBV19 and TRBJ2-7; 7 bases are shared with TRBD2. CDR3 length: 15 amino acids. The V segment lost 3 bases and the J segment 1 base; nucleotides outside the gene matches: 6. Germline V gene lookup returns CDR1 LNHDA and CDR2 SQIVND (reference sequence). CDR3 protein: CASSIGLDYSYEQYF. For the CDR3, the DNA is TGTGCCAGTAGTATCGGACTAGACTATTCCTACGAGCAGTACTTC.

The CDR3 bases are TGTGCCAGCAGCTCCGACAGGGCGGCCTACGAGCAGTACTTC. It is translated as CASSSDRAAYEQYF. The chain recombines TRBV7-9 with TRBJ2-7; the match to TRBD1 covers 7 bases. Per germline, CDR1 SEHNR and CDR2 FQNEAQ (reference sequence). The CDR3 sequence is 14 residues long. V trimming: 4 bases; J trimming: 2 bases; junction bases outside the gene matches: 5.

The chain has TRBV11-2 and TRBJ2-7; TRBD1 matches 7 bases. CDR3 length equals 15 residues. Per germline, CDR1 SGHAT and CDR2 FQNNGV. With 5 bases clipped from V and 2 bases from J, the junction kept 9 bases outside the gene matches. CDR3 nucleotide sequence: TGTGCCAGCAGCAGACCGGGACAGTTCCCCTACGAGCAGTACTTC. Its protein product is CASSRPGQFPYEQYF.

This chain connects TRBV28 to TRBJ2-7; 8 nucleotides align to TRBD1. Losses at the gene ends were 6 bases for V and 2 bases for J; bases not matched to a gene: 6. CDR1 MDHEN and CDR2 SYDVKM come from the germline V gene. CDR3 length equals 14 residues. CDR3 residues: CASSTGGSAYEQYF. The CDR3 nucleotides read TGTGCCAGCAGCACAGGGGGTAGCGCCTACGAGCAGTACTTC.

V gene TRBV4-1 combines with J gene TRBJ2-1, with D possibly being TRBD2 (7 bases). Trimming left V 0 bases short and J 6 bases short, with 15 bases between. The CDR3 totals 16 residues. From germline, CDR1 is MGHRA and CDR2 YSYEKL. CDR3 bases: TGCGCCAGCAGCCAAGATAGGTGGGGGGGGCTCAATGAGCAGTTCTTC. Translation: CASSQDRWGGLNEQFF.

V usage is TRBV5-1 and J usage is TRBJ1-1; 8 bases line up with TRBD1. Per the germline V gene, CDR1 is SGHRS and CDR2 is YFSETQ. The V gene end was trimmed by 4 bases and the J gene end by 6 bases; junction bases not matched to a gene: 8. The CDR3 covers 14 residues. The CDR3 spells CASSGRTGRAEAFF. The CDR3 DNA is TGCGCCAGCAGCGGGCGGACAGGGCGGGCTGAAGCTTTCTTT.

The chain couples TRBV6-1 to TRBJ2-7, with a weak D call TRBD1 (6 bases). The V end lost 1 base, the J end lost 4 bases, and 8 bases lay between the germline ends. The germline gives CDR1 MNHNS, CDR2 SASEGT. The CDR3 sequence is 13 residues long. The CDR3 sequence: CASSEVGGYEQYF. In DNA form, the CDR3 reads TGTGCCAGCAGTGAAGTAGGGGGATACGAGCAGTACTTC.

The CDR3 coding sequence is TGTGCCAGCACGACAGGGGACGGGTGGGAGCAGTACTTC. Translating it yields CASTTGDGWEQYF. The V call is TRBV27, the J call TRBJ2-5; 8 bases match TRBD1. J was trimmed by 11 bases and V by 7 bases; bases with no gene match: 12. The CDR3 is 13 residues long. Germline lookup yields CDR1 MNHEY and CDR2 SMNVEV (reference sequence).

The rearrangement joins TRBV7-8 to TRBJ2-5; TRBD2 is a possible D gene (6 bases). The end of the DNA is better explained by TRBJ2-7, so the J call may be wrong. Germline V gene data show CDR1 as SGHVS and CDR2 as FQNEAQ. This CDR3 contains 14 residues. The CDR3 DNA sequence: TGTGCCAGCAGCCCCTCGGCGGGGAGGTACGAGCAGTACTTC. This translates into CASSPSAGRYEQYF.

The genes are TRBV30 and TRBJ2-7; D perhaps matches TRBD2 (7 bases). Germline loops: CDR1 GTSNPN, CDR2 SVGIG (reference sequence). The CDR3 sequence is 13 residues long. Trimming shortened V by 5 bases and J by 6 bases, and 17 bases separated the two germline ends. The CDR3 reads CAWGRGVGGEQYF. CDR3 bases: TGTGCCTGGGGGAGGGGGGTTGGAGGCGAGCAGTACTTC.

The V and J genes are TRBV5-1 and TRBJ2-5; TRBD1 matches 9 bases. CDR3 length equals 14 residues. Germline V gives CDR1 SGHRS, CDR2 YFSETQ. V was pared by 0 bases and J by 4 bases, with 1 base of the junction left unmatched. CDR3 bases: TGCGCCAGCAGCTTGGGACAGGGGGGAGAGACCCAGTACTTC. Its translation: CASSLGQGGETQYF. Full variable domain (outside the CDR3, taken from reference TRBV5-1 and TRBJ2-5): KAGVTQTPRYLIKTRGQQVTLSCSPISGHRSVSWYQQTPGQGLQFLFEYFSETQRNKGNFPGRFSGRQFSNSRSEMNVSTLELGDSALYLCASSLGQGGETQYFGPGTRLLVL.